This TCR beta chain came from a study of T cells in Graves' hyperthyroidism and ophthalmopathy. Study overall: Peripheral blood was drawn at first diagnosis, prior to all treatment. Findings and caveats of the study: Through a model of 13 V-J features, ophthalmopathy was separated from stable hyperthyroidism. For ophthalmopathy, model prediction preceded onset by a median around 7 months.

No ophthalmopathy progression within 18 months constituted stable Graves' hyperthyroidism. This clonotype has a count of ten or more. Antigen: not known. TCR beta CDR3 regions were amplified from RNA. First-round RT-PCR targeting the TCR CDR3 was performed with the HTBI primer set. MiXCR was run by TCRdb on the multiplex PCR reads, yielding one entry per CDR3 protein. The sample contains some 460,000 distinct CDR3 sequences, approximately 14% of which appear only once. The CDR3 is 13 residues long. V was clipped by 6 bases and J by 4 bases; unmatched bases: 3. Germline V gene lookup returns CDR1 MNHNS and CDR2 SASEGT.

The receptor was isolated from a woman aged 18-29 years with Graves' hyperthyroidism. The chain recombines TRBV6-1 with TRBJ2-1, with 7 nucleotides matching TRBD1. Sequenced input: blood. CDR3 in amino acids: CASSQGQYNEQFF. The CDR3 DNA sequence: TGTGCCAGCAGCCAGGGACAGTACAATGAGCAGTTCTTC.